This T cell receptor beta chain came from a study of T-cell memory formation after mild COVID-19. TCRdb re-called the 5' RACE reads through MiXCR, storing one row per CDR3 protein. The data contain 150,000 to 200,000 distinct CDR3 sequences, roughly 23% of them singletons. Study conclusions and caveats: Second-wave clones peaking on day 37 lacked confirmed SARS-CoV-2 specificity. CD4+ clones that contracted lay mainly in CM and EM; CD8+ ones lay in EMRA.

The table lists this clonotype with a few counts. Its antigen is currently unknown. The V gene end was trimmed by 5 bases and the J gene end by 3 bases; junction bases not matched to a gene: 1. The CDR3 is made up of 15 amino acids. The sequenced sample consisted of PBMCs or a T cell subset sorted from them (not recorded which). The V gene is TRBV12-3 or TRBV12-4, the J gene TRBJ2-3, with TRBD2 identical over 14 bases. The receptor comes from an adult woman who had mild COVID-19 (a few samples of this study predate the infection). Cell type and time point are not known. CDR3: CASSGLAGGTDTQYF. CDR3 nucleotide sequence: TGTGCCAGCAGTGGACTAGCGGGAGGAACAGATACGCAGTATTTT.